Included here is one T cell receptor (beta chain) sequence, with context. Living in 25 or so US areas, the participants were between roughly 18 and 95 years of age. Participants reported their clinical history, and cohort assignment relied on those reports. Cohort 3 recovery required two negative PCRs, clearance, or symptom resolution. The protocol was immunoSEQ multiplex PCR, while the TCRdb copy is restricted to in-frame clones and leaves out a portion. This sample has some 510,000 clones, with 85% to 90% found just once. This sample is drawn from a study of blood T cell repertoires in COVID-19. V was shortened by 4 bases and J by 6 bases, with 11 bases between the two germline ends. This CDR3 has 13 residues. Germline values: CDR1 SGHDT, CDR2 YYEEEE.

The rearrangement joins TRBV5-6 to TRBJ2-1; D uncertain. The sequence derives from a woman between 40 and 50 years old who had recovered from COVID-19. The sample comprised PBMCs or T cells enriched from blood (not recorded which). The CDR3 DNA sequence: TGTGCCAGCAGCCGTTCAGTAATCAATGAGCAGTTCTTC. It specifies CASSRSVINEQFF.